Below are 15 T cell receptor beta chains sequenced from a single sample in a study of cytomegalovirus exposure and HLA in healthy donors. PCR amplification relied on 60 Vbeta primers (plus 13 Jbeta primers). The data were produced by immunoSEQ multiplex PCR, yet TCRdb's version contains in-frame clones alone and is incomplete. The sample contains 90,000 or so clones, more than 75% of which appear only once. The material sequenced was PBMCs. These receptors all stem from a woman in her fifties or sixties in good health and CMV-seropositive.

The V and J genes are TRBV7-3 and TRBJ2-3; TRBD2 might be the D (6 bases). This CDR3 contains 14 residues. The germline V and J ends were trimmed by 4 bases and 2 bases, with 10 bases remaining between them. Per the germline V gene, CDR1 is SGHTA and CDR2 is FQGTGA. The CDR3 protein is CASSSGVTTDTQYF. CDR3 nucleotides: TGTGCCAGCAGCTCGGGGGTTACCACAGATACGCAGTATTTT.

V is TRBV5-1 and J is TRBJ1-1; 7 bases match TRBD1. The CDR3 is 13 residues long. J gave up 3 bases and V 4 bases, and 3 bases lay outside the gene matches. Germline CDR1 is SGHRS and CDR2 is YFSETQ. The CDR3, as DNA: TGCGCCAGCAGCCTTGGACAGGACACTGAAGCTTTCTTT. Translation gives CASSLGQDTEAFF.

This chain joins TRBV12-5 and TRBJ1-5; D not certain. The V end was cut by 0 bases, the J end by 5 bases, with 5 bases between. Germline-derived CDR1 and CDR2 are LGHNT and FRNRAP. This CDR3 is 13 amino acids long. The CDR3 DNA reads as TGTGCTAGTGGTTTGGTACGGGATCAGCCCCAGCATTTT. Translating it yields CASGLVRDQPQHF.

The chain employs TRBV5-4 and TRBJ2-2; D unclear. Germline-derived CDR1 and CDR2 are SGHNT and YYREEE (reference sequence). Trimming cost V 4 bases and J 5 bases, with 9 bases left between them. The CDR3 covers 13 residues. CDR3 in amino acids: CASSLRWTGELFF. The CDR3 nucleotides are TGTGCCAGCAGCCTACGGTGGACCGGGGAGCTGTTTTTT.

The chain uses TRBV27 and TRBJ1-2; 9 positions match TRBD1. V trimming: 2 bases; J trimming: 2 bases; junction bases outside the gene matches: 6. The CDR3 totals 16 residues. Germline V gene lookup returns CDR1 MNHEY and CDR2 SMNVEV (reference sequence). The CDR3 sequence: CASSLGQGKSNYGYTF. CDR3 nucleotides: TGTGCCAGCAGTTTAGGACAGGGGAAATCCAACTATGGCTACACCTTC.

The genes are TRBV19 and TRBJ1-2; D may be TRBD1 (6 bases). The V end lost 7 bases, the J end lost 3 bases, and 15 bases lay between the germline ends. Per the germline V gene, CDR1 is LNHDA and CDR2 is SQIVND (reference sequence). This CDR3 has 14 amino acids. The CDR3 coding sequence is TGTGCCAGTACCGCGGACAGTCGTCACTATGGCTACACCTTC. This sequence encodes CASTADSRHYGYTF.

This clone was observed once. The chain links TRBV7-9 to TRBJ1-2; no definite D call. V shed 6 bases and J shed 3 bases, with 23 bases lying between them. The CDR3 length is 17 residues. Germline CDR1 and CDR2: SEHNR and FQNEAQ (reference sequence). The CDR3 reads CASRRRTWTGRDYGYTF. The CDR3 DNA reads TGTGCCAGCAGGCGCAGGACCTGGACGGGAAGGGACTATGGCTACACCTTC.

V and J are TRBV27 and TRBJ1-4; D is possibly TRBD1 (5 bases). CDR1 is MNHEY and CDR2 is SMNVEV in the germline V gene (reference sequence). Trimming pared 2 bases from V and 8 bases from J, leaving 9 bases between. The CDR3 extends over 13 amino acids. This CDR3 reads CASSLIHREKLFF. DNA for the CDR3: TGTGCCAGCAGTTTAATTCACAGGGAAAAACTGTTTTTT.

The rearrangement joins TRBV2 to TRBJ2-1; 9 bases are shared with TRBD1. CDR1 SNHLY and CDR2 FYNNEI come from the germline V gene. This CDR3 is built from 13 residues. Trimming cost V 8 bases and J 7 bases; bases outside gene matches: 6. This CDR3 is CASGRDRDNEQFF. The CDR3 coding sequence is TGTGCCAGCGGCCGGGACAGGGATAATGAGCAGTTCTTC.

The gene calls are TRBV6-8 and TRBJ2-7; TRBD2 might be the D (6 bases). Germline values: CDR1 MNHGY, CDR2 SAAAGT. The CDR3 is 13 amino acids. Deletions cut 5 bases from V and 0 bases from J, with 8 bases between. In DNA, the CDR3 is TGTGCCAGCAGTGGGGGGAGCTCCTACGAGCAGTACTTC. It codes for CASSGGSSYEQYF.

In the case of this clone: At one of its ends the junction is not consistent with the germline gene, which may arise from a read error. The chain joins TRBV7-7 to TRBJ2-1; D may be TRBD1 (5 bases). This CDR3 contains 15 residues. The V gene's germline CDR1 is SSHAT and CDR2 FNYEAQ (reference sequence). The CDR3 protein is CASSPRTRGIDEQFF. CDR3 sequence (DNA): TGTGCTAGCAGCCCGAGGACAAGGGGTATCGATGAGCAGTTCTTC.

This clone turned up a few times. The junction shows a germline mismatch at one end, possibly a read error. The J gene is TRBJ1-5, the V gene TRBV2; D is perhaps TRBD1 (5 bases). CDR3 length: 16 amino acids. CDR1 is SNHLY, CDR2 FYNNEI, per germline. The CDR3 DNA reads TGTGCCAGCAATGAAACGGGGGGGACGGGGGATCAGCCCCAGCATTTT. This translates into CASNETGGTGDQPQHF. The full variable domain, completed using reference TRBV2 and TRBJ1-5, is EPEVTQTPSHQVTQMGQEVILRCVPISNHLYFYWYRQILGQKVEFLVSFYNNEISEKSEIFDDQFSVERPDGSNFTLKIRSTKLEDSAMYFCASNETGGTGDQPQHFGDGTRLSIL.

CDR3 in amino acids: CASVVRVHTEAFF. The CDR3 region has the DNA TGTGCCAGCGTCGTCAGGGTACACACTGAAGCTTTCTTT. This rearrangement joins TRBV21-1 to TRBJ1-1; the D call TRBD1 from the table was never checked on the DNA. TRBV21-1 is assigned pseudogene status. The CDR3 length is 13 residues.

The chain has TRBV6-1 and TRBJ2-5, with TRBD1 matching over 7 bases. V shed 11 bases, J shed 3 bases, and the junction held 9 bases outside the gene matches. This CDR3 is 13 amino acids long. Germline V gene lookup returns CDR1 MNHNS and CDR2 SASEGT. The CDR3 nucleotides read TGTGCCGTCCGGGACAGCATAAAAGAGACCCAGTACTTC. This codes for CAVRDSIKETQYF.

Only a few counts were recorded for this clone. The V gene is TRBV2, the J gene TRBJ2-2; D might be TRBD1 (7 bases). V dropped 4 bases and J dropped 6 bases, with 15 bases sitting between them. Germline V gene lookup returns CDR1 SNHLY and CDR2 FYNNEI. The CDR3 loop spans 15 amino acids. The CDR3 region is CASSVSGRGAGELFF. The CDR3, as DNA: TGTGCCAGCAGTGTCTCAGGCAGGGGGGCCGGGGAGCTGTTTTTT. The full variable domain, its missing parts supplied by reference TRBV2 and TRBJ2-2, is EPEVTQTPSHQVTQMGQEVILRCVPISNHLYFYWYRQILGQKVEFLVSFYNNEISEKSEIFDDQFSVERPDGSNFTLKIRSTKLEDSAMYFCASSVSGRGAGELFFGEGSRLTVL.